A single sample is the source of the 10 T cell receptor beta chains below, sequenced in a study of spatial heterogeneity in lung cancer. Via MiXCR, TCRdb re-called the 5' RACE reads, giving one row per CDR3 protein. This table holds approximately 110,000 distinct CDR3 sequences, under 14% found once. The time point: blood at routine non-recurrence follow-up after resection. The input for sequencing was PBMCs, taken at follow-up. The receptors here all came from a female donor with early-stage non-small cell lung cancer.

This chain uses TRBV5-1 with TRBJ1-4; TRBD1 aligns across 7 bases. Losses at the gene ends were 0 bases for V and 7 bases for J; bases not matched to a gene: 9. Germline-derived CDR1 and CDR2 are SGHRS and YFSETQ. This CDR3 is built from 16 residues. The CDR3 region has the DNA TGCGCCAGCAGCTTGGGGACGACAGGGTATGGTGAAAAACTGTTTTTT. Its protein product is CASSLGTTGYGEKLFF.

A few counts support this clonotype. V and J are TRBV20-1 and TRBJ2-7, with D tentatively TRBD2 (6 bases). The V gene lost 0 bases and the J gene lost 0 bases, with 18 bases spanning the gap. The V gene's germline CDR1 is DFQATT and CDR2 SNEGSKA (reference sequence). There are 17 residues in the CDR3. The CDR3 reads CSARDNGGPVFSYEQYF. The CDR3 DNA reads TGCAGTGCTAGAGATAATGGAGGGCCGGTTTTCTCCTACGAGCAGTACTTC.

The chain links TRBV12-3 or TRBV12-4 to TRBJ1-5; D remains unclear. V lost 2 bases and J 2 bases, leaving 10 bases between the germline ends. This CDR3 has 15 residues. CDR3 sequence: CASSLYGLGNQPQHF. CDR3 nucleotides: TGTGCCAGCAGTTTATATGGTCTGGGCAATCAGCCCCAGCATTTT.

This sequence joins TRBV15 and TRBJ2-1; 7 nucleotides agree with TRBD2. The CDR3 totals 13 residues. V shed 8 bases and J 5 bases; nucleotides not matched to a gene: 6. Germline V gives CDR1 LNHNV, CDR2 YYDKDF (reference sequence). For the CDR3, the DNA is TGTGCCACCGGACTAGTTTCCCACAATGAGCAGTTCTTC. Translation: CATGLVSHNEQFF.

The gene calls are TRBV11-1 and TRBJ2-3; no definite D call. V was cut by 2 bases and J by 2 bases, with 8 bases left in between. The CDR3 sequence is 14 residues long. From germline, CDR1 is SGHAT and CDR2 FQDESV (reference sequence). In nucleotides, the CDR3 is TGTGCCAGCAGCTTATCGGCCTACACAGATACGCAGTATTTT. This sequence encodes CASSLSAYTDTQYF.

The sample holds a few counts of this clonotype. V and J are TRBV27 and TRBJ2-2; D gene uncertain. V was trimmed by 1 base and J by 0 bases, leaving 12 bases between them. The CDR3 length is 17 residues. Germline assignment: CDR1 MNHEY and CDR2 SMNVEV (reference sequence). The chain's CDR3 is CASSLLGFGANTGELFF. CDR3 bases: TGTGCCAGCAGTTTATTGGGCTTCGGTGCGAACACCGGGGAGCTGTTTTTT.

The sample holds a few counts of this clonotype. The chain is built from TRBV3-1 and TRBJ2-1; maybe TRBD2 (6 bases). Germline CDR1 LGHDT, CDR2 YNNKEL (reference sequence). This CDR3 is built from 17 residues. The germline V and J ends were trimmed by 0 bases and 1 base, with 13 bases remaining between them. DNA for the CDR3: TGTGCCAGCAGCCAAGAAGAACTAGCAGGGTCCTACAATGAGCAGTTCTTC. It translates to CASSQEELAGSYNEQFF.

This clonotype was counted ten times or more. The chain has TRBV5-4 and TRBJ2-1, with a possible D match to TRBD2 (8 bases). The CDR3 totals 15 residues. Trimming took 4 bases from V and 6 from J, leaving 17 bases between them. Per the germline V gene, CDR1 is SGHNT and CDR2 is YYREEE (reference sequence). CDR3 bases: TGTGCCAGCAGCCGAGGGGGCGGGAGGCCCAATGAGCAGTTCTTC. This gives the protein CASSRGGGRPNEQFF.

The chain has TRBV6-8 and TRBJ2-3; D possibly corresponds to TRBD2 (6 bases). V lost 6 bases and J lost 10, with 17 bases in between. The length of the CDR3 is 13 residues. The germline V gene encodes CDR1 MNHGY and CDR2 SAAAGT. CDR3 in amino acids: CASSLGRLVAQYF. In DNA, the CDR3 is TGTGCCAGCAGCCTAGGGAGGCTAGTGGCGCAGTATTTT.

The chain joins TRBV7-3 to TRBJ2-1, with D unresolved. Germline-derived CDR1 and CDR2 are SGHTA and FQGTGA. The CDR3 covers 15 residues. Trimming removed 3 bases at V and 7 bases at J, with 16 bases between. The CDR3 DNA reads TGTGCCAGCAGCTTCGACCCCGCTAGGCGTAATGAGCAGTTCTTC. Protein: CASSFDPARRNEQFF.